The T cell receptor beta chain described here comes from a study of PD-1 blockade in mismatch repair-deficient tumors (dated by TCRdb to 2017 to 2019). With regard to the full study: Between late 2013 and September 2016, the trial enrolled around 86 consecutive patients with 12 mismatch repair-deficient cancer types, every one of whom had been previously treated and was progressing. Deep sequencing of TCR CDR3 regions was used to track tumor-associated T cell clones in peripheral blood of patients responding to PD-1 blockade. General conclusions and limits of the study: Tumor-resident clones, often undetectable in blood before treatment, expanded rapidly after pembrolizumab and then contracted, generally before radiologic responses.

For each enrolled patient, mismatch repair deficiency was established using either polymerase chain reaction or immunohistochemistry. TCR sequencing was performed for a few patients who responded to pembrolizumab therapy. Pembrolizumab PD-1 blockade was prospectively tested in advanced mismatch repair-deficient cancers, regardless of tissue of origin, in the phase II trial. Peripheral blood T cell samples were collected serially, before PD-1 blockade began and at several time points afterward. Blood sampling time points were reported as weeks after the first dose of pembrolizumab. As encoded in the germline V gene, CDR1 is SNHLY while CDR2 is FYNNEI. The trim is 4 bases for V and 0 bases for J, with a gap of 15 bases between the germline ends. CDR3 length: 16 amino acids, cysteine to phenylalanine. Of all the DNA, just the CDR3 is kept, 48 bases in frame from base 1. Libraries were built with the immunoSEQ multiplex PCR assay. TCRdb limited this immuneACCESS table to in-frame rearrangements with V and J called. A share of clones is missing; checked studies link under half to unresolved V genes, and the rest is unexplained. In all, the sample holds around 62,000 clones, and approximately 82% of those were seen once. The top ten constitute roughly 5.5% of the sample.

This clone occurred a few times. Its binding antigen is unknown. Per-nucleotide qualities are absent, and no much larger clonotype sits a single base away. The chain uses TRBV2 and TRBJ1-2, with no confident D gene call. Sequences were derived from peripheral blood, sampled 2 weeks after starting pembrolizumab. The sequence was obtained from an adult with mismatch repair-deficient cancer. The CDR3 in this case is CASSGPSDRSNYGYTF. The DNA sequence is TGTGCCAGCAGTGGACCCAGCGACCGGTCTAACTATGGCTACACCTTC.